This T cell receptor beta chain was recovered during a study of vaccination effects on CD4 cells after COVID-19. Repertoires were generated with immunoSEQ multiplex PCR, while TCRdb's copy carries only in-frame clones and drops some. Here the sample spans 71,000 or so clones, under 75% being singletons. Germline V CDR1 and CDR2: LGHNT, FRNRAP. This CDR3 comprises 14 residues. The germline V and J ends were trimmed by 0 bases and 5 bases, with 10 bases remaining between them. Sequencing was preceded by expansion of antigen-specific CD4+ T cells with viral peptide pools in the ViraFEST assay. Following a roughly ten-day culture, CD4+ T cells were purified. Vaccine recipients lacked prior SARS-CoV-2 infection and had negative nucleocapsid antibodies. In the case of this clone: Its antigen is currently unknown.

Sample: CD4+ T cells from PBMCs cultured with HCoV-OC43 spike peptides, taken before COVID-19 vaccination. Sample subset: HCoV-OC43 spike overlapping peptide pool stimulation. The sequence was obtained from a human donor who received a COVID-19 vaccine. The rearrangement links TRBV12-5 to TRBJ2-5; D is unclear. CDR3 in DNA: TGTGCTAGTGGTTTGGTATTAGCACCCGAGACCCAGTACTTC. Translating gives CASGLVLAPETQYF. Together with reference TRBV12-5 and TRBJ2-5, the CDR3 gives the full variable domain: DARVTQTPRHKVTEMGQEVTMRCQPILGHNTVFWYRQTMMQGLELLAYFRNRAPLDDSGMPKDRFSAEMPDATLATLKIQPSEPRDSAVYFCASGLVLAPETQYFGPGTRLLVL.